The sequence of this TCR beta chain was determined in a study of regulatory T cells in long-lasting Graves disease. This clonotype was seen a handful of times. Antigen: not known. The study, taken as a whole, reports: Analysis covered peripheral blood alone, not thyroid tissue.

V lost 2 bases to trimming and J lost 1 base, with 12 bases between them. CDR1 LNHDA and CDR2 SQIVND come from the germline V gene (reference sequence). The CDR3 loop spans 16 amino acids. With iRepertoire HTBI primers and Arm-PCR of CDR3 regions, TCR beta libraries were built. TCRdb re-derived calls from the multiplex PCR reads in MiXCR, one entry per CDR3 protein. This sample has around 500,000 distinct CDR3 sequences, with about 13% found just once. Documented time point: newly diagnosed GD, antithyroid drugs for less than 3 months. After RNA was extracted from PBMCs, the TCR library was made from it. The data were also submitted as part of a second study, on T cells in Graves' hyperthyroidism and ophthalmopathy.

The specimen comprised peripheral blood mononuclear cells (PBMCs), sampled at new diagnosis, from a patient treated with antithyroid drugs. V and J are TRBV19 and TRBJ2-1, with a tentative D call TRBD1 (6 bases). The sequence was collected from a man younger than 40 with Graves disease. The CDR3 loop is CASSITGSRSYNEQFF. Here the CDR3 DNA reads TGTGCCAGTAGTATAACAGGGTCTAGGTCCTACAATGAGCAGTTCTTC.